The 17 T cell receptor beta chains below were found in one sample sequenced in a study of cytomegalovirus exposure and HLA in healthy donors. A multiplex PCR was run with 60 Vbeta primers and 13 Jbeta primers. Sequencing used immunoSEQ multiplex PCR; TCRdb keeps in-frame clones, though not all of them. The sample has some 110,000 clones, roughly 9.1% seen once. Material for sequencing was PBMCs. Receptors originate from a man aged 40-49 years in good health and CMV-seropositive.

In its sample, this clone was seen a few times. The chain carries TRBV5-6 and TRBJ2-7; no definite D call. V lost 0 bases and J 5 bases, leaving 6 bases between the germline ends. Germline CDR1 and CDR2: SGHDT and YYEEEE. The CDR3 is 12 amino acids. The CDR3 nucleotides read TGTGCCAGCAGCTTGGTCGGAGACGAGCAGTACTTC. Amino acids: CASSLVGDEQYF.

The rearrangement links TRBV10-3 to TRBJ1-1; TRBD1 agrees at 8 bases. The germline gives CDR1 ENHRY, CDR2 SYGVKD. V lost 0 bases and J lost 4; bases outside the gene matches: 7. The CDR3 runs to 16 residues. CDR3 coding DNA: TGTGCCATCAGTGAGTCGGCCCAGGGGGCATTCACTGAAGCTTTCTTT. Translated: CAISESAQGAFTEAFF.

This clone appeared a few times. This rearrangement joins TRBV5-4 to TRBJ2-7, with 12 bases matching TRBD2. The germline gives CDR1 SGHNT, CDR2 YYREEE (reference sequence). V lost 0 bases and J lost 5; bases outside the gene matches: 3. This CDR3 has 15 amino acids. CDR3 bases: TGTGCCAGCAGCTTGGTGACTAGCGGGAGCCACGAGCAGTACTTC. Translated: CASSLVTSGSHEQYF.

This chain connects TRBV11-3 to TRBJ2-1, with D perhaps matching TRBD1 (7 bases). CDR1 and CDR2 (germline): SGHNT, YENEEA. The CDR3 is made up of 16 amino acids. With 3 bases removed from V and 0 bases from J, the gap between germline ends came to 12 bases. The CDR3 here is CASSFQGGYSYNEQFF. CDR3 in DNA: TGTGCCAGCAGCTTTCAGGGGGGTTACTCCTACAATGAGCAGTTCTTC.

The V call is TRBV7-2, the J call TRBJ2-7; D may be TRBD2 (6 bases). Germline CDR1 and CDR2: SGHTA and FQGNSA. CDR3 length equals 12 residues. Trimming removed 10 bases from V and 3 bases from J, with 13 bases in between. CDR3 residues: CAIVGGDYEQYF. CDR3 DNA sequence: TGTGCCATCGTCGGCGGGGACTACGAGCAGTACTTC.

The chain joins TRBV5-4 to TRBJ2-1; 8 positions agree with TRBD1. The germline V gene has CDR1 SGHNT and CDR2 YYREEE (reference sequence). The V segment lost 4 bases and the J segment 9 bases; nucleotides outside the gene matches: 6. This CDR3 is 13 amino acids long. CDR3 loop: CASSTGQGFEQFF. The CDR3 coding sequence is TGTGCCAGCAGCACCGGACAGGGCTTTGAGCAGTTCTTC.

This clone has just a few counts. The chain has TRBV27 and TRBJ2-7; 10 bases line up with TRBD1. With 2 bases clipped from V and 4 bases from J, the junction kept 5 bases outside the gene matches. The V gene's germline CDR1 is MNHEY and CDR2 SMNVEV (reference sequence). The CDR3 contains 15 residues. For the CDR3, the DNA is TGTGCCAGCAGTTTAACAGGGACAGGGGAATACGAGCAGTACTTC. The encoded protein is CASSLTGTGEYEQYF.

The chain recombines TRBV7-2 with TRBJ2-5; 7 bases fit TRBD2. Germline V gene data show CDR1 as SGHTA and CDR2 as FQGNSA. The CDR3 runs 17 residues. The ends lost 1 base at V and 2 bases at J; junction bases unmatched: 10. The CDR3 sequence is CASSLVFLSGYQETQYF. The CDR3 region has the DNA TGTGCCAGCAGCTTAGTTTTCCTTAGCGGGTATCAAGAGACCCAGTACTTC.

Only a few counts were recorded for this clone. CDR3 bases: TGCGCCAGCAGTCATCCGACAGCAAACACCGGGGAGCTGTTTTTT. Translation: CASSHPTANTGELFF. V and J are TRBV23-1 and TRBJ2-2, with a weak D call TRBD1 (5 bases). TRBV23-1 is given ORF status, its function remaining uncertain. V lost 3 bases, J lost 2 bases, and 10 bases lay in between. The CDR3 sequence is 15 residues long.

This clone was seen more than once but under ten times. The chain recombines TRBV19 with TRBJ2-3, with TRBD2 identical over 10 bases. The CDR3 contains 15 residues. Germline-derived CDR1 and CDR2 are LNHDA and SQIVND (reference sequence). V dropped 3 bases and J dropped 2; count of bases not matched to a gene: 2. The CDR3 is CASSISGRTTDTQYF. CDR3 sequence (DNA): TGTGCCAGTAGTATTAGCGGGAGGACCACAGATACGCAGTATTTT.

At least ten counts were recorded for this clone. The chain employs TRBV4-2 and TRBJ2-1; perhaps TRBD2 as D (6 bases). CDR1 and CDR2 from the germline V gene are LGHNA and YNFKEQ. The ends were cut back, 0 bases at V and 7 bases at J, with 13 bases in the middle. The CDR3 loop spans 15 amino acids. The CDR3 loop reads CASSQEGSGGNEQFF. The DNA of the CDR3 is TGTGCCAGCAGCCAAGAAGGGAGTGGGGGGAATGAGCAGTTCTTC.

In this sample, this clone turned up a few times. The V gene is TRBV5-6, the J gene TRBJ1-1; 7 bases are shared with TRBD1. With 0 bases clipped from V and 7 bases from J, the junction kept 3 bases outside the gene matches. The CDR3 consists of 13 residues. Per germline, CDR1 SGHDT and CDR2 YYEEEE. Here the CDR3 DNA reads TGTGCCAGCAGCTTGGGGGGGACAGATGAAGCTTTCTTT. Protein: CASSLGGTDEAFF.

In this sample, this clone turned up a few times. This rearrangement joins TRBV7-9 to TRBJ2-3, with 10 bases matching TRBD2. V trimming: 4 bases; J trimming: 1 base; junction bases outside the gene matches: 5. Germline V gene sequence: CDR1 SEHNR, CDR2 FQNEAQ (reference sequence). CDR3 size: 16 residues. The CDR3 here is CASSSPSGRGTDTQYF. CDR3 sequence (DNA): TGTGCCAGCAGCTCCCCTAGCGGGAGAGGCACAGATACGCAGTATTTT.

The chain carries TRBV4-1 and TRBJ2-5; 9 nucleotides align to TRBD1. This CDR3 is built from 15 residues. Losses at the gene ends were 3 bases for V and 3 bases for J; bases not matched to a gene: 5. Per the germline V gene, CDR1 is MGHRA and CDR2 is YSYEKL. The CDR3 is CASSHPGTGKETQYF. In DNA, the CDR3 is TGCGCCAGCAGCCACCCCGGGACAGGGAAAGAGACCCAGTACTTC.

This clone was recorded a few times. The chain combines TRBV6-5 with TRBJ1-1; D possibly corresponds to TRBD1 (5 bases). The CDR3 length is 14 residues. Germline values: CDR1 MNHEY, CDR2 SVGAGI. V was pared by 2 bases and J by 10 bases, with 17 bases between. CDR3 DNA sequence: TGTGCCAGCAGTTACGGGCATCAGGGAATTGGAGCTTTCTTT. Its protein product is CASSYGHQGIGAFF.

The CDR3 sequence is CASSFSPYEQYF. The DNA of the CDR3 is TGTGCCAGCAGTTTTTCCCCATACGAGCAGTACTTC. The rearrangement links TRBV28 to TRBJ2-7; D gene ambiguous. The CDR3 has 12 residues. V was cut by 3 bases and J by 4 bases, with 7 bases left in between. CDR1 and CDR2 from the germline V gene are MDHEN and SYDVKM.

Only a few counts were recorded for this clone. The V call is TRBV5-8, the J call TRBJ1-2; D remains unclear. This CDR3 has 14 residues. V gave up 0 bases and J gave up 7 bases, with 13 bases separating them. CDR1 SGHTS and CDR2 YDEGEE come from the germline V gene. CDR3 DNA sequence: TGTGCCAGCAGCTTGGGTGGGCAGGTCGGTGGCTACACCTTC. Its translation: CASSLGGQVGGYTF.